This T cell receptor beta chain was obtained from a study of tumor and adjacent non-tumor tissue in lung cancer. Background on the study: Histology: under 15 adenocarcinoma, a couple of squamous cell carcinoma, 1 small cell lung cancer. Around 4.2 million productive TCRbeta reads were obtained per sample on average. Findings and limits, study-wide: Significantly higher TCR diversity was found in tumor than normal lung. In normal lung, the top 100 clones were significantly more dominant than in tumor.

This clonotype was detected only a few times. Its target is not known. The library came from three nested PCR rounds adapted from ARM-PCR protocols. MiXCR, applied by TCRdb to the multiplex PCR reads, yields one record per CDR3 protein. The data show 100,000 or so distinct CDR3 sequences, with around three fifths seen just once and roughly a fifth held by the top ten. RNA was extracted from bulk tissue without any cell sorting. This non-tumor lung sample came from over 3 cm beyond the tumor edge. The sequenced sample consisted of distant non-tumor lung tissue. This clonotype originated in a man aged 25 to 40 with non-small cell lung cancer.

CDR3 amino acids: CASRSFQGGSNQPQHF. In nucleotides, the CDR3 is TGTGCCAGCAGATCTTTCCAGGGTGGTAGCAATCAGCCCCAGCATTTT. This chain connects TRBV5-8 to TRBJ1-5; D may be TRBD1 (5 bases). Between the trimmed V and J ends, which lost 5 bases and 0 bases, there was a span of 15 bases. The CDR3 is made up of 16 amino acids. Germline lookup yields CDR1 SGHTS and CDR2 YDEGEE. The variable domain in full, completed from reference TRBV5-8 and TRBJ1-5, reads EAGVTQSPTHLIKTRGQQATLRCSPISGHTSVYWYQQALGLGLQFLLWYDEGEERNRGNFPPRFSGRQFPNYSSELNVNALELEDSALYLCASRSFQGGSNQPQHFGDGTRLSIL.